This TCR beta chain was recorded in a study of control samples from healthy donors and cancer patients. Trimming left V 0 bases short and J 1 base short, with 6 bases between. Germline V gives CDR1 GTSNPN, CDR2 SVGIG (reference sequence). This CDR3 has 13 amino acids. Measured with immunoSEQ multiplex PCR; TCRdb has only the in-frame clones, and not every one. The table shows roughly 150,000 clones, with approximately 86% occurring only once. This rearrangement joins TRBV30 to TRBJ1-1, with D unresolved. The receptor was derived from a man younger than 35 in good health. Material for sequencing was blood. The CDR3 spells CAWSVLGNTEAFF. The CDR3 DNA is TGTGCCTGGAGTGTACTTGGGAACACTGAAGCTTTCTTT. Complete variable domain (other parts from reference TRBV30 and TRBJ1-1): SQTIHQWPATLVQPVGSPLSLECTVEGTSNPNLYWYRQAAGRGLQLLFYSVGIGQISSEVPQNLSASRPQDRQFILSSKKLLLSDSGFYLCAWSVLGNTEAFFGQGTRLTVV.